The entry below describes one TCR beta chain. Its antigen specificity is not known. Qualities for individual bases were not recorded, and no much larger clone is one base off. V is reduced by 3 bases and J by 8 bases, leaving a spacing of 11 bases between them. CDR1 and CDR2, per the germline V gene, are KGHDR and SFDVKD. The CDR3, from cysteine to phenylalanine, totals 13 residues. Only CDR3 DNA is held: 39 bases, read in frame from base 1. This record comes from a study of control samples from healthy donors and cancer patients (dated by TCRdb to the early 2020s). Library method: the immunoSEQ multiplex PCR assay. In its TCRdb copy, this immuneACCESS table keeps in-frame sequences only and misses some clones. Where compared with another copy, unresolved V genes explain less than half of these, and the others have no known cause. The sample table lists around 84,000 clones, 70% to 85% of them with a count of one. Approximately 10% of the sample comes from the top ten.

The TCR comes from a man in his sixties with head and neck cancer. The V gene is TRBV24-1 and the J gene is TRBJ2-3; the D gene lacks a confident call. The sequencing sample was made of PBMCs. The DNA reads TGTGCCACCAGTGATCCCGACAAGGCTACGCAGTATTTT. The translation is CATSDPDKATQYF.